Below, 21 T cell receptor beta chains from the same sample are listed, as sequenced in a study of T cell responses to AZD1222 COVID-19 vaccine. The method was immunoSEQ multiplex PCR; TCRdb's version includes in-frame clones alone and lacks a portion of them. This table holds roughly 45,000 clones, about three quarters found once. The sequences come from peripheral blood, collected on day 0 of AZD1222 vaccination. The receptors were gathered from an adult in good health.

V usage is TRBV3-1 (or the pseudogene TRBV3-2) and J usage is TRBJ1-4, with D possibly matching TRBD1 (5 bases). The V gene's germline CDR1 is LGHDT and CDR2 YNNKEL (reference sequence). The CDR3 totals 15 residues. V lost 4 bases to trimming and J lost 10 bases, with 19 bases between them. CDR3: CASSRPGPLEAKLFF. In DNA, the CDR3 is TGTGCCAGCAGCCGGCCGGGGCCTTTAGAGGCAAAACTGTTTTTT.

The CDR3 DNA follows: TGTGCCAGCAACCCGACCGCCTGGGAGCAGTACGTC. Translated: CASNPTAWEQYV. The V call is TRBV2, the J call TRBJ2-7; D gene ambiguous. Germline V lookup: CDR1 SNHLY, CDR2 FYNNEI. V was clipped by 7 bases and J by 7 bases, with 14 bases between them. This CDR3 contains 12 residues.

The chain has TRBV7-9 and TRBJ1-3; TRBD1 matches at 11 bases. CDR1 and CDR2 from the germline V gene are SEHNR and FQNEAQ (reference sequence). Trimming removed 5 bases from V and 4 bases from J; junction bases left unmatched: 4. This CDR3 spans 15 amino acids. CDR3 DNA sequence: TGTGCCAGCAGCCCTGGACAGGGGGCGGGAAACACCATATATTTT. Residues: CASSPGQGAGNTIYF.

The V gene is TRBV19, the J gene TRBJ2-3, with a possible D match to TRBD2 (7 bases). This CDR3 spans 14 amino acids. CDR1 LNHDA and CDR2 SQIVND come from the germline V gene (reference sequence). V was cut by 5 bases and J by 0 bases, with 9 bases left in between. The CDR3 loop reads CASSAGASTDTQYF. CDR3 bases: TGTGCCAGTAGTGCGGGGGCTAGCACAGATACGCAGTATTTT.

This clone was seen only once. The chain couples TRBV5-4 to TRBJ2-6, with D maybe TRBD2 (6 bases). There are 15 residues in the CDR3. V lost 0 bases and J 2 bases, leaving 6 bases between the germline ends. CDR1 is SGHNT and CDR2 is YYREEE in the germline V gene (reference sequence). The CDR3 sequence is CASSLGGAGANVLTF. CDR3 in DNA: TGTGCCAGCAGCTTGGGGGGGGCTGGGGCCAACGTCCTGACTTTC.

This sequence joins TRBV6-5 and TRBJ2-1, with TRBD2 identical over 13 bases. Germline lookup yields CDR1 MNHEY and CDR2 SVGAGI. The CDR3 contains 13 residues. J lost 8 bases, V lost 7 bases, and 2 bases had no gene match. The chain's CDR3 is CASKLAGGDEQFF. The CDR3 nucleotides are TGTGCCAGCAAACTAGCGGGGGGGGATGAGCAGTTCTTC.

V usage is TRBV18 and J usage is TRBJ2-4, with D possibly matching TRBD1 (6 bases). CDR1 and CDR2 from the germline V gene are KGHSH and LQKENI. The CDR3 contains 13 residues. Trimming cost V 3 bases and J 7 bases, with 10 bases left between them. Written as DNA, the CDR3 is TGTGCCAGCTCACCCACAGGGTTGAACATTCAGTACTTC. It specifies CASSPTGLNIQYF.

The CDR3 loop is CASSFEQGAQGNTIYF. CDR3 nucleotide sequence: TGTGCCAGCAGTTTTGAACAGGGGGCTCAAGGAAACACCATATATTTT. The chain couples TRBV9 to TRBJ1-3, with TRBD1 identical over 9 bases. Germline CDR1 is SGDLS and CDR2 is YYNGEE. With V trimmed by 5 bases and J by 4 bases, 10 bases remained unmatched. The CDR3 length is 16 residues.

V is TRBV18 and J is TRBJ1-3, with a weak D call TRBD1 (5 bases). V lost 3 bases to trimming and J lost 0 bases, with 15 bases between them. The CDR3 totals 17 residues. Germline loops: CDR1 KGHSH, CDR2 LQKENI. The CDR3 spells CASSPSGARSSGNTIYF. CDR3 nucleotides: TGTGCCAGCTCACCCAGCGGGGCGCGTAGCTCTGGAAACACCATATATTTT.

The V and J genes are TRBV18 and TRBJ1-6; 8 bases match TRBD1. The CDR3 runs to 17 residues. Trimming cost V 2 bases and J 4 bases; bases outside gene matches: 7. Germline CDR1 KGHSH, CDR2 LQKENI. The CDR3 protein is CASSPVGTGQYNSPLHF. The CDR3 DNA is TGTGCCAGCTCACCAGTTGGGACAGGCCAATATAATTCACCCCTCCACTTT. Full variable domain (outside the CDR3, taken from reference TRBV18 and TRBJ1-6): NAGVMQNPRHLVRRRGQEARLRCSPMKGHSHVYWYRQLPEEGLKFMVYLQKENIIDESGMPKERFSAEFPKEGPSILRIQQVVRGDSAAYFCASSPVGTGQYNSPLHFGNGTRLTVT.

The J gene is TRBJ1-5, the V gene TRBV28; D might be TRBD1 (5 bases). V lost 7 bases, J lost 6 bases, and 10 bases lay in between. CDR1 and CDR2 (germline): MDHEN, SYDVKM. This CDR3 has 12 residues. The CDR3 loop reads CASTIGAQPQHF. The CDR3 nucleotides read TGTGCCAGCACTATCGGGGCTCAGCCCCAGCATTTT.

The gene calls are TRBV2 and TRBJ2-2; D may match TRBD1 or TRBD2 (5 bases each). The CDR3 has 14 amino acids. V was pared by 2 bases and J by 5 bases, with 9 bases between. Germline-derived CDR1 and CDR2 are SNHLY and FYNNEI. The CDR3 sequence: CASSELGETGELFF. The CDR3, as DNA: TGTGCCAGCAGTGAATTGGGGGAGACCGGGGAGCTGTTTTTT.

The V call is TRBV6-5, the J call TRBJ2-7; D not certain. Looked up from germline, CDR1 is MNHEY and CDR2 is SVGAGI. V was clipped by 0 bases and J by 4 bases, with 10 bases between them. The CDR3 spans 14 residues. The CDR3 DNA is TGTGCCAGCAGTTACTCGGCTAGTTGGTACGAGCAGTACTTC. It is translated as CASSYSASWYEQYF.

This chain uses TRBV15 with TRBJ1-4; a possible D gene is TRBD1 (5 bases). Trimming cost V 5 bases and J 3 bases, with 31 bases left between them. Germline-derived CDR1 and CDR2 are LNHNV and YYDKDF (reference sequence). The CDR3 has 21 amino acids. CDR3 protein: CATSLLIRGGYGSPANEKLFF. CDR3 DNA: TGTGCCACCAGCTTACTAATCCGGGGGGGGTATGGAAGCCCAGCTAATGAAAAACTGTTTTTT.

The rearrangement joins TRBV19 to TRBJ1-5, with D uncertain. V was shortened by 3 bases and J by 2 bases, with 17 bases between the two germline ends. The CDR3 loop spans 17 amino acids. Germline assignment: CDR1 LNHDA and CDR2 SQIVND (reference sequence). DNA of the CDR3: TGTGCCAGTAGTATTTGGGCAGTACGACGTGGCAATCAGCCCCAGCATTTT. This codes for CASSIWAVRRGNQPQHF.

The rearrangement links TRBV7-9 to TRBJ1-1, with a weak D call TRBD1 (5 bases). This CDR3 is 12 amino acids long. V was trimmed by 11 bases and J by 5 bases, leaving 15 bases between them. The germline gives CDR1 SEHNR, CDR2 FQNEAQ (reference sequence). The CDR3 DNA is TGTGCCGGGAGTAGGGGCGGGACTGAAGCTTTCTTT. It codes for CAGSRGGTEAFF.

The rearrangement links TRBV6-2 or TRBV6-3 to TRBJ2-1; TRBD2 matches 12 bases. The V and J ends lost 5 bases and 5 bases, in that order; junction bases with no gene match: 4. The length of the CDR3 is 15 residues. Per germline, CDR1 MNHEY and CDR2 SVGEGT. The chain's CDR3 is CASSQGLAGNNEQFF. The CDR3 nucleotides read TGTGCCAGCAGTCAGGGACTAGCGGGCAACAATGAGCAGTTCTTC.

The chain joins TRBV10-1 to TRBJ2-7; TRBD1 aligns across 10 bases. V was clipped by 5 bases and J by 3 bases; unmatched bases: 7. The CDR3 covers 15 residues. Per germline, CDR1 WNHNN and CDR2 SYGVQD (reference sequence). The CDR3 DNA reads TGCGCCAGCAGTCCCACCGGGACAGGGGACTACGAGCAGTACTTC. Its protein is CASSPTGTGDYEQYF.

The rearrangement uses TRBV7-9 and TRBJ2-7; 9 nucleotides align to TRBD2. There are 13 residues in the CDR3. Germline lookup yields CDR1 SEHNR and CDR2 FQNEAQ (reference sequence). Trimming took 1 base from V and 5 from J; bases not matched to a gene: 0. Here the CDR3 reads CASSLGGGDEQYV. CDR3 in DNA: TGTGCCAGCAGCTTAGGCGGGGGGGACGAGCAGTACGTC.

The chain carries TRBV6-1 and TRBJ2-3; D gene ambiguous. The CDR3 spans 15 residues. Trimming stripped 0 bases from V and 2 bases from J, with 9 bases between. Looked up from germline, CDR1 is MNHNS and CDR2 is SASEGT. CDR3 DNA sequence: TGTGCCAGCAGTGAAGCCTCCGGAAACACAGATACGCAGTATTTT. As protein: CASSEASGNTDTQYF.

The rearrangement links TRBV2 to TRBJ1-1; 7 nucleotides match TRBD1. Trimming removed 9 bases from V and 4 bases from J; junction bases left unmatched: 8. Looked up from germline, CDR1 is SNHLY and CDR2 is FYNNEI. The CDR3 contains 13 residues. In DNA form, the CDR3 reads TGTGCCAGTGGAGGTACAGGGGTCACTGAAGCTTTCTTT. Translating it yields CASGGTGVTEAFF.